This TCR beta chain was sequenced in a study of OX40 agonist ivuxolimab in advanced cancers. Clones were read by immunoSEQ multiplex PCR, and TCRdb kept only the in-frame ones, dropping some. Here the sample spans some 73,000 clones, 80% to 90% being singletons. Germline CDR1 reads KGHSH; CDR2 reads LQKENI. This CDR3 region has 15 residues. V was pared by 4 bases and J by 7 bases, with 7 bases of the junction left unmatched. This TCR was recovered from an adult with an advanced solid tumor such as melanoma, head and neck, liver or kidney cancer. The V and J genes are TRBV18 and TRBJ1-6; 7 nucleotides match TRBD1. The sample consisted of CD4+ or CD8+ T cells sorted from blood, taken in a trial of the OX40 agonist ivuxolimab. The CDR3 DNA is TGTGCCAGCTCACGGGTAGGGGGCCTAAATTCACCCCTCCACTTT. This encodes CASSRVGGLNSPLHF. Using reference TRBV18 and TRBJ1-6 for the parts outside the CDR3, the full variable domain is NAGVMQNPRHLVRRRGQEARLRCSPMKGHSHVYWYRQLPEEGLKFMVYLQKENIIDESGMPKERFSAEFPKEGPSILRIQQVVRGDSAAYFCASSRVGGLNSPLHFGNGTRLTVT.